This T cell receptor (beta chain) was recovered during a study of T cell repertoires and HLA-DP antigens. Study in general: Transduced HeLa cells presented HLA-DP to CD4+ T cells. Study outcomes and limitations: Clones undetected before culture averaged roughly 40% against one allele and about 55% against the other.

As to this clone: The antigen is unknown.

Data came from immunoSEQ multiplex PCR; TCRdb stores just in-frame clones and leaves some out. The sample has some 110,000 clones, about 92% seen once. This receptor was identified in a woman in her late teens or twenties in good health and CMV-seronegative. Sample: CD4+ T cells from PBMCs.

CDR3 protein: CASSLGVAGQETQYF. CDR3 nucleotides: TGTGCCAGCAGCTTAGGGGTAGCGGGACAAGAGACCCAGTACTTC. The gene calls are TRBV7-2 and TRBJ2-5; 8 bases are shared with TRBD2. Germline CDR1 and CDR2: SGHTA and FQGNSA. The trim removed 1 base at V and 2 bases at J, leaving 3 bases unmatched. This CDR3 contains 15 residues. Complete variable domain (other parts from reference TRBV7-2 and TRBJ2-5): GAGVSQSPSNKVTEKGKDVELRCDPISGHTALYWYRQSLGQGLEFLIYFQGNSAPDKSGLPSDRFSAERTGGSVSTLTIQRTQQEDSAVYLCASSLGVAGQETQYFGPGTRLLVL.